This entry lists 20 T cell receptor beta chains sequenced from one sample in a study of human T cells and chemical hapten exposure. MiXCR was run by TCRdb on the RACE reads, yielding one entry per CDR3 protein. The sample gives about 69,000 distinct CDR3 sequences, 9% to 12% of which show up once; around 7% is in the top ten. Sample time point: patch test 2, 6 weeks after DPC sensitization. Treatment indicated: therapeutic diphenylcyclopropenone sensitization with weekly scalp DPC. This specimen was whole blood, taken in connection with sensitization to the hapten diphenylcyclopropenone (DPC). These TCRs come from a woman aged 45-59 years with alopecia areata. Some clones in this sample may be carry-over from other donors' samples.

V gene TRBV12-3 or TRBV12-4 combines with J gene TRBJ1-1; D may be TRBD1 (6 bases). Trimming took 5 bases from V and 5 from J, leaving 15 bases between them. The CDR3 extends over 14 amino acids. CDR3 sequence: CASSPQGRGTEAFF. DNA of the CDR3: TGTGCCAGCAGTCCCCAGGGGAGAGGAACTGAAGCTTTCTTT.

This clonotype was recorded many times. V gene TRBV19 combines with J gene TRBJ2-7; D gene unclear. Germline CDR1 LNHDA, CDR2 SQIVND (reference sequence). The CDR3 has 13 amino acids. V was shortened by 3 bases and J by 2 bases, with 8 bases between the two germline ends. This CDR3 is CASSMGRTYEQYF. CDR3 nucleotides: TGTGCCAGTAGTATGGGCAGGACCTACGAGCAGTACTTC.

This clonotype was recorded many times. This chain links TRBV10-1 with TRBJ2-1; TRBD2 matches 9 bases. After removal of 4 bases from V and 4 bases from J, the junction contained 5 bases not matched to a gene. Germline CDR1 and CDR2: WNHNN and SYGVQD (reference sequence). The CDR3 covers 15 residues. CDR3: CASSVKAGGYNEQFF. DNA for the CDR3: TGCGCCAGCAGTGTGAAAGCGGGAGGATACAATGAGCAGTTCTTC.

This clonotype was counted a few times. The chain is built from TRBV5-1 and TRBJ2-2, with 10 bases fitting TRBD1. The germline V gene has CDR1 SGHRS and CDR2 YFSETQ. The CDR3 contains 15 residues. The V and J ends lost 3 bases and 7 bases, in that order; junction bases with no gene match: 6. The CDR3 nucleotides are TGCGCCAGCAGCTGGGGACAGGGGATCGGCGGGGAGCTGTTTTTT. This codes for CASSWGQGIGGELFF.

This clonotype occurred a few times. The chain uses TRBV30 and TRBJ1-2, with unresolved D. Germline V gene sequence: CDR1 GTSNPN, CDR2 SVGIG (reference sequence). The V end lost 0 bases, the J end lost 8 bases, and 19 bases lay between the germline ends. This CDR3 region has 15 residues. In DNA form, the CDR3 reads TGTGCCTGGAGTGTATCTCGAGGACCTTCGGGGGGCTACACCTTC. Translation gives CAWSVSRGPSGGYTF. The variable domain in full, with the rest retrieved from reference TRBV30 and TRBJ1-2, is SQTIHQWPATLVQPVGSPLSLECTVEGTSNPNLYWYRQAAGRGLQLLFYSVGIGQISSEVPQNLSASRPQDRQFILSSKKLLLSDSGFYLCAWSVSRGPSGGYTFGSGTRLTVV.

This clonotype was seen many times. The rearrangement joins TRBV27 to TRBJ1-1; D unresolved. This CDR3 spans 13 amino acids. V lost 7 bases, J lost 8 bases, and 17 bases lay in between. Germline values: CDR1 MNHEY, CDR2 SMNVEV (reference sequence). The CDR3 region has the DNA TGTGCCAGCACCCTTTCCGTGGGCGCGGAAGCTTTCTTT. It specifies CASTLSVGAEAFF.

This clonotype was seen ten or more times. V is TRBV5-4 and J is TRBJ2-7; D may be TRBD2 (6 bases). Germline CDR1 and CDR2: SGHNT and YYREEE (reference sequence). The V end was cut by 5 bases, the J end by 2 bases, with 14 bases between. This CDR3 has 14 residues. The DNA of the CDR3 is TGTGCCAGCAGTAATCCCGGGGGAACCTACGAGCAGTACTTC. Protein sequence: CASSNPGGTYEQYF.

The CDR3: CASSILAPQNTGELFF. In DNA form, the CDR3 reads TGTGCCAGCAGTATACTAGCGCCCCAGAACACCGGGGAGCTGTTTTTT. The rearrangement links TRBV12-3 or TRBV12-4 to TRBJ2-2; the match to TRBD2 covers 7 bases. J lost 1 base, V lost 5 bases, and 7 bases had no gene match. The CDR3 has 16 residues.

This clonotype occurred many times. The chain has TRBV2 and TRBJ2-1, with 10 positions matching TRBD2. With V trimmed by 3 bases and J by 2 bases, 13 bases remained unmatched. The CDR3 extends over 19 amino acids. CDR1 and CDR2 from the germline V gene are SNHLY and FYNNEI. CDR3 nucleotides: TGTGCCAGCAGTGACTCCGGAGCTAGCGGGAGTAGAGCCTACAATGAGCAGTTCTTC. Translation: CASSDSGASGSRAYNEQFF.

This clonotype has ten or more counts. The chain is built from TRBV29-1 and TRBJ2-5; TRBD1 matches 9 bases. Germline V gene lookup returns CDR1 SQVTM and CDR2 ANQGSEA. V was clipped by 7 bases and J by 4 bases; unmatched bases: 13. This CDR3 contains 15 residues. The CDR3 nucleotides read TGCAGCGCTGCCCCCGGGACAGGGCGAGGAGAGACCCAGTACTTC. Amino acids: CSAAPGTGRGETQYF.

J is TRBJ1-1 and V is TRBV15; D is perhaps TRBD1 (5 bases). Trimming removed 0 bases at V and 2 bases at J, with 13 bases between. Germline CDR1 LNHNV, CDR2 YYDKDF (reference sequence). This CDR3 region has 16 residues. CDR3 coding DNA: TGTGCCACCAGCAGAGATGGCATGGGGCATAACACTGAAGCTTTCTTT. It yields the protein CATSRDGMGHNTEAFF.

CDR3 sequence: CASSTGRAPTEAFF. In DNA form, the CDR3 reads TGTGCCAGCAGTACAGGCAGGGCACCCACTGAAGCTTTCTTT. This chain joins TRBV9 and TRBJ1-1; the D gene is possibly TRBD1 (5 bases). Germline V gives CDR1 SGDLS, CDR2 YYNGEE. The CDR3 runs 14 residues. The ends were cut back, 5 bases at V and 4 bases at J, with 15 bases in the middle.

As concerns this clonotype: Given a much more abundant clone one base away, this may be a read error. The chain combines TRBV6-5 with TRBJ2-1; 15 nucleotides line up with TRBD2. Germline V CDR1 and CDR2: MNHEY, SVGAGI. CDR3 length: 17 residues. CDR3: CANSKLGLAGGGKEQFF. In nucleotides, the CDR3 is TGTGCCAACAGTAAACTCGGACTAGCGGGAGGGGGCAAGGAGCAGTTCTTC.

This clonotype was counted ten times or more. The chain links TRBV2 to TRBJ2-7, with 9 bases matching TRBD1. Germline assignment: CDR1 SNHLY and CDR2 FYNNEI. The CDR3 is 12 amino acids. In DNA form, the CDR3 reads TGTACCACTGGACAGGGGACCTACGAGCAGTACTTC. Its translation is CTTGQGTYEQYF.

Concerning this clonotype itself: A clone one base away is much larger, so this may be a read error. This rearrangement joins TRBV10-3 to TRBJ2-4, with 10 bases aligning to TRBD1. The germline V gene has CDR1 ENHRY and CDR2 SYGVKD. The length of the CDR3 is 17 residues. The CDR3 DNA reads as TGTGCCATCAGTGAGGGACGGGACAGGGGAGCCAAAATCATTCAGTACTTC. Translating gives CAISEGRDRGAKIIQYF.

This clonotype was observed many times. The chain joins TRBV7-8 to TRBJ1-5, with D tentatively TRBD1 (5 bases). Germline values: CDR1 SGHVS, CDR2 FQNEAQ. There are 15 residues in the CDR3. The ends were cut back, 7 bases at V and 0 bases at J, with 13 bases in the middle. The CDR3 spells CASTQGSDSNQPQHF. The CDR3 region has the DNA TGTGCCAGCACTCAGGGTAGCGATAGCAATCAGCCCCAGCATTTT.

The chain is built from TRBV11-3 and TRBJ2-2, with 7 bases lining up with TRBD2. This CDR3 has 15 amino acids. With V trimmed by 5 bases and J by 1 base, 4 bases remained unmatched. Germline loops: CDR1 SGHNT, CDR2 YENEEA. The CDR3 coding sequence is TGTGCCAGCAGCCCGATAGCGGGGAACACCGGGGAGCTGTTTTTT. Translating gives CASSPIAGNTGELFF.

The sample holds many counts of this clonotype. The chain combines TRBV18 with TRBJ1-5; no clear D. The CDR3 extends over 15 amino acids. The germline V gene has CDR1 KGHSH and CDR2 LQKENI. The ends were cut back, 2 bases at V and 0 bases at J, with 8 bases in the middle. In DNA, the CDR3 is TGTGCCAGCTCACCAGGACCAGATAGCAATCAGCCCCAGCATTTT. This gives the protein CASSPGPDSNQPQHF.

In the case of this clonotype: A much bigger clone sits one base away, suggesting this may be a read error. The V call is TRBV20-1, the J call TRBJ2-1; D assignment may be TRBD1 or TRBD2 (5 bases each). CDR1 and CDR2 (germline): DFQATT, SNEGSKA (reference sequence). V was cut by 4 bases and J by 8 bases, with 21 bases left in between. This CDR3 spans 15 amino acids. CDR3 nucleotides: TGCAGTGCTAAAGGTTCGCTAGCAGGGTTCGATGAGCAGTTCTTC. It translates to CSAKGSLAGFDEQFF.

Here the CDR3 DNA reads TGCAGCGCGGAAGGGCATAACACCGGGGAGCTGTTTTTT. Its protein product is CSAEGHNTGELFF. V gene TRBV29-1 combines with J gene TRBJ2-2, with unresolved D. CDR1 and CDR2 from the germline V gene are SQVTM and ANQGSEA. V lost 7 bases and J 2 bases, leaving 11 bases between the germline ends. The CDR3 extends over 13 amino acids.